A selection of T cell receptor beta chains follows, all from one sample in a study of a mutant IDH1 vaccine in newly diagnosed glioma. Their specific antigens are unknown. The assay was immunoSEQ multiplex PCR, and TCRdb's table has in-frame clones only and misses some. The table shows roughly 30,000 clones, with over 65% occurring only once. The sequencing here drew on PBMCs, taken from a glioma patient whose treatment included an IDH1 peptide vaccine. All receptors come from a woman in her thirties or forties with glioma. Each CDR3 is given with its conserved first and last residue. The D gene is left open where the match is weak. Clone sizes are given selectively: once, few, many, or a class where the clone is expanded.

>TRBJ1-1|.|TRBV6-1|.
CASSEALPAVNTEAFF
TGTGCCAGCAGTGAAGCGCTACCGGCAGTGAACACTGAAGCTTTCTTT
>TRBJ1-1|.|TRBV5-1|.
CASQTLSKTEAFF
TGCGCCAGCCAAACGTTGTCTAAGACAGAAGCTTTCTTT
>TRBJ1-4|.|TRBV19|.
CASSISFGELFF
TGTGCCAGTAGTATTTCTTTCGGGGAACTGTTTTTT
>TRBJ2-5|.|TRBV30|.
CAWSVRPMVETQYF
TGTGCCTGGAGTGTACGGCCGATGGTAGAGACCCAGTACTTC
>TRBJ2-5|.|TRBV7-6|.
CASSLITGRQETQYF
TGTGCCAGCAGCTTAATCACAGGGAGGCAAGAGACCCAGTACTTC
>TRBJ1-2|once|TRBV15|TRBD1
CATSRKGQHYGYTF
TGTGCCACCAGCAGAAAGGGACAGCACTATGGCTACACCTTC
>TRBJ2-7|.|TRBV10-3|TRBD1
CAINPGQSYEQYF
TGTGCCATCAACCCGGGACAGTCCTACGAGCAGTACTTC
>TRBJ2-7|.|TRBV5-1|TRBD2
CASSLQRGFGYEQYF
TGCGCCAGCAGCTTGCAGCGGGGGTTTGGCTACGAGCAGTACTTC
>TRBJ2-1|.|TRBV7-8|.
CASSEGTRGGYNEQFF
TGTGCCAGCAGCGAGGGGACCCGCGGTGGGTACAATGAGCAGTTCTTC
>TRBJ1-1|few|TRBV6-5|TRBD1
CASSYGQGWTEAFF
TGTGCCAGCAGTTACGGACAGGGGTGGACTGAAGCTTTCTTT
>TRBJ1-2|.|TRBV5-4|.
CASSLVGGSNYGYTF
TGTGCCAGCAGCTTGGTGGGGGGTTCTAACTATGGCTACACCTTC
>TRBJ1-1|few|TRBV12-5|.
CASGLSRGFGTEAFF
TGTGCTAGTGGTTTGTCCCGGGGTTTTGGCACTGAAGCTTTCTTT
>TRBJ2-5|.|TRBV29-1|TRBD2
CSVEGLAGGPGQTQYF
TGCAGCGTTGAAGGACTAGCGGGGGGGCCGGGACAGACCCAGTACTTC
>TRBJ1-1|few|TRBV25-1|TRBD1
CASSAPGEGDRGGTEAFF
TGTGCCAGCAGTGCCCCAGGGGAGGGAGACAGGGGTGGTACTGAAGCTTTCTTT
>TRBJ1-2|.|TRBV5-6|TRBD1
CASSSRDRGRNYGYTF
TGTGCCAGCAGCAGCCGGGACAGGGGGCGTAACTATGGCTACACCTTC
>TRBJ2-5|.|TRBV9|TRBD2
CASSVAVTSGEETQYF
TGTGCCAGCAGCGTAGCTGTAACAAGCGGGGAAGAGACCCAGTACTTC
>TRBJ1-1|.|TRBV29-1|TRBD1
CSVQTGEGTEAFF
TGCAGCGTACAGACAGGGGAGGGCACTGAAGCTTTCTTT
>TRBJ2-7|few|TRBV5-4|TRBD1
CASSSPWTGLTEQYF
TGTGCCAGCAGCTCCCCCTGGACAGGGCTCACCGAGCAGTACTTC